Below, 26 T cell receptor beta chains from the same sample are listed, as sequenced in a study of blood T cell repertoires in COVID-19. TCRdb keeps only in-frame clones here, not all; method: immunoSEQ multiplex PCR. The data show about 370,000 clones, under 90% seen once. The sample consisted of PBMCs or T cells enriched from blood (not recorded which). The receptors shown here come from a woman aged 30 to 39 who had recovered from COVID-19.

V gene TRBV18 combines with J gene TRBJ2-2, with TRBD1 matching over 10 bases. This CDR3 spans 17 amino acids. The V and J ends lost 5 bases and 6 bases, in that order; junction bases with no gene match: 12. The V gene's germline CDR1 is KGHSH and CDR2 LQKENI. CDR3 in amino acids: CASSTTTRQGAPGELFF. In DNA form, the CDR3 reads TGTGCCAGCTCAACCACTACCCGACAGGGGGCGCCCGGGGAGCTGTTTTTT.

The chain couples TRBV7-7 to TRBJ2-2; 12 nucleotides agree with TRBD2. The CDR3 extends over 16 amino acids. Losses at the gene ends were 5 bases for V and 4 bases for J; bases not matched to a gene: 5. Germline lookup yields CDR1 SSHAT and CDR2 FNYEAQ (reference sequence). The CDR3 here is CASSNLAGGRTGELFF. CDR3 sequence (DNA): TGTGCCAGCAGCAATCTAGCGGGAGGGCGCACCGGGGAGCTGTTTTTT.

This chain links TRBV13 with TRBJ2-3; perhaps TRBD1 as D (6 bases). This CDR3 spans 14 amino acids. Germline values: CDR1 PRHDT, CDR2 FYEKMQ (reference sequence). Trimming left V 8 bases short and J 6 bases short, with 18 bases between. For the CDR3, the DNA is TGTGCCAGCGCCGTGGGGGCCGTTATGGATACGCAGTATTTT. It specifies CASAVGAVMDTQYF. The entire variable domain, with the rest obtained from reference TRBV13 and TRBJ2-3, is as follows: AAGVIQSPRHLIKEKRETATLKCYPIPRHDTVYWYQQGPGQDPQFLISFYEKMQSDKGSIPDRFSAQQFSDYHSELNMSSLELGDSALYFCASAVGAVMDTQYFGPGTRLTVL.

The CDR3 sequence is CASSFRGGDGYTF. Written as DNA, the CDR3 is TGTGCCAGCAGCTTCAGGGGAGGGGATGGCTACACCTTC. J is TRBJ1-2 and V is TRBV5-5, with a tentative D call TRBD1 (6 bases). Trimming took off 2 bases at V and 6 bases at J, with 11 bases between the two ends. Germline CDR1 reads SGHKS; CDR2 reads YYEKEE (reference sequence). CDR3 length: 13 residues.

Concerning this clone: This specimen includes other DNA sequences encoding the same CDR3. This chain connects TRBV5-6 to TRBJ2-7, with no clear D. The V gene lost 2 bases and the J gene lost 4 bases, with 7 bases spanning the gap. Germline CDR1 is SGHDT and CDR2 is YYEEEE. The CDR3 extends over 12 amino acids. Written as DNA, the CDR3 is TGTGCCAGCAGCTTCCAGACTTACGAGCAGTACTTC. Its protein is CASSFQTYEQYF.

The rearrangement links TRBV9 to TRBJ2-2; D is possibly TRBD2 (6 bases). There are 16 residues in the CDR3. Trimming left V 0 bases short and J 1 base short, with 10 bases between. Germline loops: CDR1 SGDLS, CDR2 YYNGEE. CDR3 in DNA: TGTGCCAGCAGCGTAGCGCGGGATAAGAACACCGGGGAGCTGTTTTTT. Its translation: CASSVARDKNTGELFF.

This clone was observed a handful of times. V and J are TRBV19 and TRBJ1-2; a possible D gene is TRBD1 (5 bases). The CDR3 extends over 11 amino acids. CDR1 and CDR2 from the germline V gene are LNHDA and SQIVND (reference sequence). V gave up 8 bases and J gave up 8 bases, with 12 bases separating them. In DNA form, the CDR3 reads TGTGCCAGTCGGTCGGGGGACGGCTACACCTTC. It codes for CASRSGDGYTF. Full variable domain (remainder filled in from reference TRBV19 and TRBJ1-2): DGGITQSPKYLFRKEGQNVTLSCEQNLNHDAMYWYRQDPGQGLRLIYYSQIVNDFQKGDIAEGYSVSREKKESFPLTVTSAQKNPTAFYLCASRSGDGYTFGSGTRLTVV.

The genes are TRBV9 and TRBJ1-6; 7 bases agree with TRBD1. The V and J ends lost 3 bases and 6 bases, in that order; junction bases with no gene match: 6. Germline V gives CDR1 SGDLS, CDR2 YYNGEE. The CDR3 contains 15 residues. The CDR3 bases are TGTGCCAGCAGCGCATGGGACAGCCCTAATTCACCCCTCCACTTT. This sequence encodes CASSAWDSPNSPLHF.

The chain links TRBV30 to TRBJ1-4; the D is unclear. The CDR3 length is 13 residues. V was pared by 1 base and J by 4 bases, with 7 bases between. In germline, CDR1 is GTSNPN, CDR2 SVGIG (reference sequence). The CDR3 loop reads CAWSENNNEKLFF. CDR3 bases: TGTGCCTGGAGTGAAAACAATAATGAAAAACTGTTTTTT.

The genes are TRBV6-1 and TRBJ1-4; 7 bases are a match to TRBD1. The junction had 1 base not matched to a gene; V was cut back by 1 base and J by 8 bases. Germline values: CDR1 MNHNS, CDR2 SASEGT. The length of the CDR3 is 13 residues. As DNA, the CDR3 is TGTGCCAGCAGTGAAGAACAGGGGGAAAAACTGTTTTTT. As protein: CASSEEQGEKLFF.

The J gene is TRBJ2-2, the V gene TRBV11-3; 8 bases are shared with TRBD2. Germline CDR1 SGHNT, CDR2 YENEEA. V was pared by 3 bases and J by 5 bases, with 11 bases of the junction left unmatched. The CDR3 loop spans 17 amino acids. The CDR3 sequence: CASSLTRGGSWTGELFF. The CDR3 DNA follows: TGTGCCAGCAGCTTGACCCGGGGGGGCTCCTGGACCGGGGAGCTGTTTTTT.

V and J are TRBV18 and TRBJ1-5, with 8 bases aligning to TRBD1. The CDR3 spans 17 residues. J was trimmed by 1 base and V by 2 bases; bases with no gene match: 7. Germline CDR1 reads KGHSH; CDR2 reads LQKENI. The CDR3 DNA reads as TGTGCCAGCTCACCAGGGGGACAGGCGATAAGCAATCAGCCCCAGCATTTT. Translated: CASSPGGQAISNQPQHF.

This chain uses TRBV27 with TRBJ1-5, with TRBD1 as a possible D gene (6 bases). Germline V CDR1 and CDR2: MNHEY, SMNVEV (reference sequence). This CDR3 comprises 13 residues. With 9 bases removed from V and 1 base from J, the gap between germline ends came to 10 bases. In DNA form, the CDR3 reads TGTGCCAGTCGCGGACAGAGCAATCAGCCCCAGCATTTT. This gives the protein CASRGQSNQPQHF.

The CDR3 spells CASSGGQGFGNSPLHF. DNA of the CDR3: TGTGCCAGCAGTGGGGGACAGGGTTTCGGGAATTCACCCCTCCACTTT. V and J are TRBV28 and TRBJ1-6, with 9 bases lining up with TRBD1. Germline CDR1 reads MDHEN; CDR2 reads SYDVKM. The CDR3 has 16 residues. Germline trimming cut 5 bases from V and 7 bases from J; bases unmatched to any gene: 9.

This CDR3 is CASSHVRDTHNYGYTF. CDR3 coding DNA: TGTGCCAGCAGCCATGTGAGGGACACCCATAACTATGGCTACACCTTC. This chain uses TRBV14 with TRBJ1-2; maybe TRBD1 (6 bases). CDR3 length: 16 amino acids. V lost 3 bases and J 1 base, leaving 15 bases between the germline ends. Germline-derived CDR1 and CDR2 are SGHDN and FVKESK. Together with reference TRBV14 and TRBJ1-2, the CDR3 gives the full variable domain: EAGVTQFPSHSVIEKGQTVTLRCDPISGHDNLYWYRRVMGKEIKFLLHFVKESKQDESGMPNNRFLAERTGGTYSTLKVQPAELEDSGVYFCASSHVRDTHNYGYTFGSGTRLTVV.

The V gene is TRBV9, the J gene TRBJ2-1, with TRBD1 matching 10 bases. In germline, CDR1 is SGDLS, CDR2 YYNGEE. The CDR3 runs to 16 residues. With 4 bases clipped from V and 7 bases from J, the junction kept 11 bases outside the gene matches. This CDR3 is CASSPTGTGVPNEQFF. CDR3 DNA: TGTGCCAGCAGCCCCACCGGGACAGGGGTGCCGAATGAGCAGTTCTTC.

The CDR3 spells CASSEGTGYNEQFF. In nucleotides, the CDR3 is TGCGCCAGCAGTGAGGGGACAGGGTACAATGAGCAGTTCTTC. J is TRBJ2-1 and V is TRBV10-1; TRBD1 agrees at 9 bases. After removal of 2 bases from V and 4 bases from J, the junction contained 0 bases not matched to a gene. This CDR3 is 14 amino acids long. From germline, CDR1 is WNHNN and CDR2 SYGVQD (reference sequence).

J is TRBJ2-7 and V is TRBV3-1 (or the pseudogene TRBV3-2); a weak D match, TRBD1 (6 bases). Trimming shortened V by 4 bases and J by 5 bases, and 12 bases separated the two germline ends. Germline CDR1 LGHDT, CDR2 YNNKEL (reference sequence). CDR3 length equals 13 residues. DNA of the CDR3: TGTGCCAGCAGCCGCAGGGGAGTGGACGAGCAGTACTTC. Translation gives CASSRRGVDEQYF.

CDR3 amino acids: CASSVWAGNTEAFF. In nucleotides, the CDR3 is TGTGCCAGCAGTGTCTGGGCCGGGAACACTGAAGCTTTCTTT. The chain couples TRBV2 to TRBJ1-1; D unclear. Germline lookup yields CDR1 SNHLY and CDR2 FYNNEI. Trimming shortened V by 4 bases and J by 1 base, and 10 bases separated the two germline ends. This CDR3 is 14 amino acids long.

This clone was picked up a small number of times. The rearrangement uses TRBV4-2 and TRBJ1-4, with D tentatively TRBD1 (6 bases). The CDR3 length is 16 residues. Trimming pared 3 bases from V and 7 bases from J, leaving 18 bases between. CDR1 is LGHNA, CDR2 YNFKEQ, per germline. For the CDR3, the DNA is TGTGCCAGCAGCCAGAAGAGTGGCAGGGGTAGTGAAAAACTGTTTTTT. This codes for CASSQKSGRGSEKLFF.

The rearrangement joins TRBV28 to TRBJ2-7; TRBD1 matches 12 bases. In germline, CDR1 is MDHEN, CDR2 SYDVKM. CDR3 length: 14 amino acids. Trimming cost V 8 bases and J 2 bases; bases outside gene matches: 4. The CDR3 loop is CASRRDRGPYEQYF. The CDR3 coding sequence is TGTGCCAGCCGCCGGGACAGGGGGCCCTACGAGCAGTACTTC.

The chain recombines TRBV28 with TRBJ1-1; no reliable D call. Germline CDR1 and CDR2: MDHEN and SYDVKM. Trimming took 7 bases from V and 10 from J, leaving 16 bases between them. CDR3 length equals 12 residues. This CDR3 is CASIPLGLGAFF. CDR3 coding DNA: TGTGCCAGCATCCCCCTCGGCCTAGGAGCTTTCTTT.

The V call is TRBV28, the J call TRBJ2-7; TRBD2 is a possible D gene (6 bases). The CDR3 totals 19 residues. In germline, CDR1 is MDHEN, CDR2 SYDVKM. V was trimmed by 4 bases and J by 1 base, leaving 26 bases between them. The CDR3: CASSSPRTVQYRESYEQYF. The CDR3 DNA reads as TGTGCCAGCAGTTCCCCCAGGACCGTGCAGTACCGGGAGTCCTACGAGCAGTACTTC.

This clone is a singleton in its sample. The CDR3 reads CASSRQGATPEAFF. The CDR3 DNA is TGTGCCAGTAGCCGACAGGGGGCGACACCCGAAGCTTTCTTT. The chain joins TRBV9 to TRBJ1-1; 10 nucleotides agree with TRBD1. Trimming took 8 bases from V and 8 from J; bases not matched to a gene: 12. This CDR3 spans 14 amino acids. Germline V gene lookup returns CDR1 SGDLS and CDR2 YYNGEE.

The rearrangement joins TRBV10-3 to TRBJ2-3, with TRBD2 matching over 7 bases. This CDR3 has 14 amino acids. Germline V CDR1 and CDR2: ENHRY, SYGVKD. After removal of 9 bases from V and 2 bases from J, the junction contained 8 bases not matched to a gene. The CDR3 here is CAIRGGGITDTQYF. In nucleotides, the CDR3 is TGTGCCATTCGCGGGGGAGGTATCACAGATACGCAGTATTTT.

A few counts support this clone. The chain joins TRBV18 to TRBJ2-5, with D unresolved. Germline V gene sequence: CDR1 KGHSH, CDR2 LQKENI. This CDR3 has 13 amino acids. Trimming removed 2 bases at V and 1 base at J, with 5 bases between. CDR3 sequence: CASSPVFQETQYF. CDR3 DNA: TGTGCCAGCTCACCAGTCTTCCAAGAGACCCAGTACTTC. Using reference TRBV18 and TRBJ2-5 for the parts outside the CDR3, the full variable domain is NAGVMQNPRHLVRRRGQEARLRCSPMKGHSHVYWYRQLPEEGLKFMVYLQKENIIDESGMPKERFSAEFPKEGPSILRIQQVVRGDSAAYFCASSPVFQETQYFGPGTRLLVL.